The rows below give T cell receptor beta chains drawn from one sample of a study of PD-1 blockade in classical Hodgkin lymphoma. Measured with immunoSEQ multiplex PCR; TCRdb has only the in-frame clones, and not every one. The sample has more than 20,000 clones; about 88% are singletons. Material: peripheral blood mononuclear cells (PBMCs), obtained before the fourth cycle of nivolumab. The receptors originated from a human donor with classical Hodgkin lymphoma. Both conserved end residues are part of each CDR3. The order of the fields is clone size, D gene, V gene, J gene, CDR3 protein. The D gene is left open where the match is weak. The size entry is marked missing in some rows and otherwise reads once, few, many or a size class.

.	.	TRBV6-4	TRBJ2-1	CASSALREDNEQFF
.	.	TRBV9	TRBJ2-7	CASSVADPSYEQYF
once	TRBD1	TRBV4-1	TRBJ1-4	CASSQVGTGTEKLFF
.	TRBD2	TRBV2	TRBJ2-7	CASSEGRASGSYEQYF
.	.	TRBV28	TRBJ1-4	CASSPGVAEKLFF
.	.	TRBV4-3	TRBJ1-1	CASSQQTGYTEAFF
.	TRBD2	TRBV11-3	TRBJ2-3	CASSFTSGIADTQYF
.	.	TRBV6-5	TRBJ1-1	CASSWKGFSTEAFF
.	TRBD2	TRBV4-1	TRBJ2-7	CASSQGVAGVREQYF
.	.	TRBV28	TRBJ2-7	CASSLSLGTYEQYF
.	.	TRBV5-1	TRBJ2-6	CASSLAGSTGSGANVLTF
few	.	TRBV14	TRBJ1-2	CASSQGGNYGYTF
once	.	TRBV29-1	TRBJ1-5	CSVRQDSNQPQHF
once	.	TRBV10-1	TRBJ1-2	CASSDSLSRKTYGYTF
.	TRBD1	TRBV9	TRBJ1-2	CASSDGQVINYGYTF
.	TRBD2	TRBV19	TRBJ2-1	CASSVNSGGFYGEQFF
once	.	TRBV27	TRBJ2-7	CASSFAGTSEQYF
.	TRBD2	TRBV11-2	TRBJ2-1	CASSLRAGGHSYNEQFF
.	.	TRBV6-1	TRBJ1-5	CASSGVQGLRNQPQHF
.	TRBD2	TRBV7-8	TRBJ2-7	CASTKTAGGATYEQYF
.	TRBD2	TRBV9	TRBJ2-1	CASSEGLASVEQFF
.	.	TRBV10-3	TRBJ2-1	CAISEPGESSYNEQFF
.	.	TRBV19	TRBJ2-2	CASTPLGGRELFF
once	TRBD1	TRBV30	TRBJ1-2	CAWSVGTGGNGYTF
.	.	TRBV2	TRBJ1-1	CASSVETNTEAFF
.	TRBD2	TRBV9	TRBJ2-7	CASSPGTSGGNYEQYF